These 13 T cell receptor beta chains originate from one sample sequenced in a study of human T cells and chemical hapten exposure. Via MiXCR, TCRdb re-called the RACE reads, giving one row per CDR3 protein. The repertoire holds more than 55,000 distinct CDR3 sequences, 11% seen once, with approximately 3.9% in the top ten. Time point given: pre-sensitization, week 0. Noted treatment: therapeutic diphenylcyclopropenone sensitization with weekly scalp DPC. This material consisted of whole blood, taken in connection with sensitization to the hapten diphenylcyclopropenone (DPC). The receptor set was obtained from a woman aged 40-49 years with alopecia areata. Some clones in this sample may be carry-over from other donors' samples.

This clonotype appeared a few times. The chain recombines TRBV29-1 with TRBJ1-4, with 7 nucleotides matching TRBD1. The CDR3 has 15 residues. Germline lookup yields CDR1 SQVTM and CDR2 ANQGSEA. After removal of 3 bases from V and 4 bases from J, the junction contained 8 bases not matched to a gene. DNA of the CDR3: TGCAGCGTTGACTTGCCGGGACAGCTTAATGAAAAACTGTTTTTT. Its protein product is CSVDLPGQLNEKLFF.

This clonotype was counted a few times. V gene TRBV6-6 combines with J gene TRBJ2-7; 8 nucleotides match TRBD2. Losses at the gene ends were 5 bases for V and 1 base for J; bases not matched to a gene: 7. Germline values: CDR1 MNHNY, CDR2 SVGAGI (reference sequence). The CDR3 totals 15 residues. DNA of the CDR3: TGTGCCAGCAGTCCCACTAGCGGACTATCCTACGAGCAGTACTTC. As protein: CASSPTSGLSYEQYF.

The table lists this clonotype with a count of one. The gene calls are TRBV5-1 and TRBJ2-2, with D unresolved. The CDR3 consists of 13 residues. Germline assignment: CDR1 SGHRS and CDR2 YFSETQ. V was pared by 4 bases and J by 5 bases, with 9 bases between. CDR3 sequence reads: CASSPYVTGELFF. In DNA form, the CDR3 reads TGCGCCAGCAGCCCATATGTAACCGGGGAGCTGTTTTTT.

This clonotype was detected many times. This chain connects TRBV7-3 to TRBJ2-3; D is unresolved. Germline values: CDR1 SGHTA, CDR2 FQGTGA. The CDR3 length is 11 residues. V was pared by 4 bases and J by 2 bases, with 1 base between. CDR3 loop: CASSSTDTQYF. The CDR3 DNA reads as TGTGCCAGCAGCTCCACAGATACGCAGTATTTT. Full variable domain (remainder filled in from reference TRBV7-3 and TRBJ2-3): GAGVSQTPSNKVTEKGKYVELRCDPISGHTALYWYRQSLGQGPEFLIYFQGTGAADDSGLPNDRFFAVRPEGSVSTLKIQRTERGDSAVYLCASSSTDTQYFGPGTRLTVL.

There are many counts of this clonotype. The CDR3 here is CASSSEGSTEAFF. The CDR3 DNA is TGTGCCAGCAGCTCAGAAGGGAGCACTGAAGCTTTCTTT. J is TRBJ1-1 and V is TRBV7-3, with D uncertain. Deletions cut 4 bases from V and 4 bases from J, with 10 bases between. Per the germline V gene, CDR1 is SGHTA and CDR2 is FQGTGA. The CDR3 sequence is 13 residues long.

This clonotype was seen ten or more times. The genes are TRBV13 and TRBJ2-7; either TRBD1 or TRBD2 may supply D (6 bases each). Per the germline V gene, CDR1 is PRHDT and CDR2 is FYEKMQ (reference sequence). This CDR3 is built from 15 residues. V was clipped by 3 bases and J by 2 bases, with 14 bases between them. CDR3 loop: CASSFPRGLAYEQYF. As DNA, the CDR3 is TGTGCCAGCAGCTTCCCTCGGGGGCTCGCCTACGAGCAGTACTTC.

This clonotype was observed at least ten times. The genes are TRBV18 and TRBJ2-2; D assignment may be TRBD1 or TRBD2 (5 bases each). The CDR3 is made up of 15 amino acids. Germline assignment: CDR1 KGHSH and CDR2 LQKENI. Deletions cut 5 bases from V and 3 bases from J, with 13 bases between. The CDR3 protein is CASSTGTADTGELFF. DNA of the CDR3: TGTGCCAGCTCAACTGGGACGGCCGACACCGGGGAGCTGTTTTTT.

This clonotype was observed a few times. The chain has TRBV2 and TRBJ2-1, with D unresolved. Trimming stripped 3 bases from V and 7 bases from J, with 10 bases between. Germline loops: CDR1 SNHLY, CDR2 FYNNEI. The CDR3 runs to 13 residues. The CDR3 nucleotides are TGTGCCAGCAGTGATGGCCTGGGGAATGAGCAGTTCTTC. Encoded protein: CASSDGLGNEQFF.

This clonotype has more than one count but fewer than ten. The rearrangement uses TRBV5-4 and TRBJ2-6; D perhaps matches TRBD2 (6 bases). Trimming left V 6 bases short and J 12 bases short, with 16 bases between. The germline CDR1 and CDR2 sequences are SGHNT and YYREEE (reference sequence). The CDR3 is made up of 13 amino acids. DNA for the CDR3: TGTGCCAGCACCGATTCGAGGAGGGGCGTCCTGACTTTC. This translates into CASTDSRRGVLTF. The entire variable domain, with the rest obtained from reference TRBV5-4 and TRBJ2-6, is as follows: ETGVTQSPTHLIKTRGQQVTLRCSSQSGHNTVSWYQQALGQGPQFIFQYYREEENGRGNFPPRFSGLQFPNYSSELNVNALELDDSALYLCASTDSRRGVLTFGAGSRLTVL.

The rearrangement links TRBV3-1 to TRBJ2-3; TRBD1 matches at 7 bases. CDR1 LGHDT and CDR2 YNNKEL come from the germline V gene (reference sequence). The CDR3 contains 14 residues. The V gene end was trimmed by 4 bases and the J gene end by 2 bases; junction bases not matched to a gene: 3. The CDR3 DNA follows: TGTGCCAGCAGCCCTGGGACAGACACAGATACGCAGTATTTT. Translated, it gives CASSPGTDTDTQYF.

The chain links TRBV6-2 or TRBV6-3 to TRBJ2-1; D might be TRBD1 or TRBD2, each matching 6 bases. The CDR3 extends over 17 amino acids. Germline CDR1 and CDR2: MNHEY and SVGEGT. The ends were cut back, 7 bases at V and 0 bases at J, with 19 bases in the middle. The CDR3 DNA is TGTGCCAGCATTACTACAGGGATGGGGGGCTCCTACAATGAGCAGTTCTTC. Translation gives CASITTGMGGSYNEQFF.

This clonotype was counted at least ten times. The chain links TRBV19 to TRBJ1-5; D not resolved. Germline V gene lookup returns CDR1 LNHDA and CDR2 SQIVND (reference sequence). This CDR3 has 13 residues. V was shortened by 5 bases and J by 3 bases, with 8 bases between the two germline ends. DNA for the CDR3: TGTGCCAGTAGTGGTAGAGTCAATCAGCCCCAGCATTTT. This encodes CASSGRVNQPQHF.

This clonotype was counted at least ten times. An end of the junction differs from the germline gene, which may be a read error. This chain uses TRBV5-4 with TRBJ1-1, with unresolved D. This CDR3 contains 14 residues. Per germline, CDR1 SGHNT and CDR2 YYREEE (reference sequence). CDR3 amino acids: CASTLEPQNTEAFF. In DNA form, the CDR3 reads TGTGCCAGCACCTTGGAACCGCAGAACACTGAAGCTTTCTTT. The entire variable domain, with the rest obtained from reference TRBV5-4 and TRBJ1-1, is as follows: ETGVTQSPTHLIKTRGQQVTLRCSSQSGHNTVSWYQQALGQGPQFIFQYYREEENGRGNFPPRFSGLQFPNYSSELNVNALELDDSALYLCASTLEPQNTEAFFGQGTRLTVV.